The 20 T cell receptor beta chains listed next were all sequenced from one sample in a study of tumor-infiltrating lymphocytes in localized non-small cell lung cancer. Libraries were prepared by immunoSEQ multiplex PCR; TCRdb keeps only in-frame clonotypes and omits some of them. The data contain 10,000 to 12,000 clones, around 68% of them singletons. Sequencing used lung tumor tissue. All receptors come from a human donor with non-small cell lung cancer.

The chain is built from TRBV5-6 and TRBJ2-5, with D unclear. This CDR3 has 15 residues. The germline CDR1 and CDR2 sequences are SGHDT and YYEEEE. V was trimmed by 0 bases and J by 7 bases, leaving 16 bases between them. The CDR3 region has the DNA TGTGCCAGCAGCTTGGGTTCAGATAGAATTCTGACCCAGTACTTC. It codes for CASSLGSDRILTQYF.

The genes are TRBV18 and TRBJ2-5; unclear D gene. CDR1 KGHSH and CDR2 LQKENI come from the germline V gene. The CDR3 covers 14 residues. Trimming stripped 0 bases from V and 0 bases from J, with 5 bases between. CDR3 sequence (DNA): TGTGCCAGCTCACCACCGATGCACCAAGAGACCCAGTACTTC. Its translation: CASSPPMHQETQYF. Full variable domain (rest looked up from reference TRBV18 and TRBJ2-5): NAGVMQNPRHLVRRRGQEARLRCSPMKGHSHVYWYRQLPEEGLKFMVYLQKENIIDESGMPKERFSAEFPKEGPSILRIQQVVRGDSAAYFCASSPPMHQETQYFGPGTRLLVL.

In its sample, this clone is medium-sized. The chain joins TRBV2 to TRBJ2-7; the D gene is possibly TRBD2 (5 bases). The CDR3 extends over 14 amino acids. Germline V gene lookup returns CDR1 SNHLY and CDR2 FYNNEI. Trimming removed 6 bases at V and 5 bases at J, with 17 bases between. In DNA form, the CDR3 reads TGTGCCAGCAGGATCGGGTTAGCGTTGGACGAGCAGTACTTC. It codes for CASRIGLALDEQYF.

The rearrangement uses TRBV15 and TRBJ2-1, with a possible D match to TRBD2 (6 bases). V lost 0 bases and J lost 0, with 9 bases in between. This CDR3 is 16 amino acids long. Germline V CDR1 and CDR2: LNHNV, YYDKDF (reference sequence). The CDR3 DNA reads as TGTGCCACCAGCAGAGACGGGGGAGGCTCCTACAATGAGCAGTTCTTC. It specifies CATSRDGGGSYNEQFF.

The J gene is TRBJ2-7, the V gene TRBV7-2; 7 bases agree with TRBD2. CDR1 and CDR2 from the germline V gene are SGHTA and FQGNSA. CDR3 length: 14 residues. V lost 4 bases and J lost 0; bases outside the gene matches: 3. In DNA, the CDR3 is TGTGCCAGCAGCTCCGGACTAGTCTCCTACGAGCAGTACTTC. It translates to CASSSGLVSYEQYF.

This sequence joins TRBV9 and TRBJ2-7; no firm D call. CDR1 SGDLS and CDR2 YYNGEE come from the germline V gene. The CDR3 is made up of 12 amino acids. The V gene lost 3 bases and the J gene lost 3 bases, with 7 bases spanning the gap. The CDR3 spells CASSGDGYEQYF. CDR3 nucleotides: TGTGCCAGCAGCGGAGACGGCTACGAGCAGTACTTC.

This clone has more than one count but fewer than ten. V is TRBV7-2 and J is TRBJ2-7, with unresolved D. Trimming stripped 5 bases from V and 3 bases from J, with 11 bases between. CDR1 and CDR2 from the germline V gene are SGHTA and FQGNSA. The CDR3 is 13 amino acids. CDR3 in amino acids: CASSIRNNYEQYF. The CDR3 DNA follows: TGTGCCAGCAGCATAAGGAACAACTACGAGCAGTACTTC.

The chain couples TRBV7-9 to TRBJ1-4, with D uncertain. From germline, CDR1 is SEHNR and CDR2 FQNEAQ (reference sequence). The CDR3 loop spans 13 amino acids. The V and J ends lost 5 bases and 8 bases respectively, with 12 bases between them. Written as DNA, the CDR3 is TGTGCCAGCAGCCCGGCCGTAGGGGAAAAACTGTTTTTT. It is translated as CASSPAVGEKLFF.

The chain recombines TRBV6-6 with TRBJ1-3; D call uncertain. The CDR3 loop spans 15 amino acids. Germline loops: CDR1 MNHNY, CDR2 SVGAGI (reference sequence). V was shortened by 7 bases and J by 0 bases, with 13 bases between the two germline ends. CDR3 sequence: CASNAAWNSGNTIYF. The CDR3 nucleotides read TGTGCCAGCAATGCGGCCTGGAACTCTGGAAACACCATATATTTT.

The rearrangement uses TRBV7-2 and TRBJ2-7, with a possible D match to TRBD2 (6 bases). The CDR3 is 17 amino acids. Germline CDR1 is SGHTA and CDR2 is FQGNSA. Deletions cut 0 bases from V and 2 bases from J, with 17 bases between. CDR3 nucleotide sequence: TGTGCCAGCAGCTTAGCCCCTGGCGGGGCCAGGCCCTACGAGCAGTACTTC. This codes for CASSLAPGGARPYEQYF. Full variable domain (remainder filled in from reference TRBV7-2 and TRBJ2-7): GAGVSQSPSNKVTEKGKDVELRCDPISGHTALYWYRQSLGQGLEFLIYFQGNSAPDKSGLPSDRFSAERTGGSVSTLTIQRTQQEDSAVYLCASSLAPGGARPYEQYFGPGTRLTVT.

The gene calls are TRBV2 and TRBJ2-7, with TRBD2 identical over 13 bases. The CDR3 runs to 18 residues. The V and J ends lost 10 bases and 1 base, in that order; junction bases with no gene match: 16. Germline CDR1 SNHLY, CDR2 FYNNEI. In DNA, the CDR3 is TGTGCCATCAGAGGTTTTGGACTAGCGGGAGTCGGGTCCTACGAGCAGTACTTC. This sequence encodes CAIRGFGLAGVGSYEQYF.

The V call is TRBV5-1, the J call TRBJ1-5; 11 nucleotides align to TRBD1. Unmatched junction bases numbered 4, after V lost 3 bases and J lost 5 bases. Germline V gene lookup returns CDR1 SGHRS and CDR2 YFSETQ. CDR3 length equals 15 residues. In DNA form, the CDR3 reads TGCGCCAGCAGCTGGACAGGGGGCGCCGATCAGCCCCAGCATTTT. This translates into CASSWTGGADQPQHF.

This clone is classed as hyperexpanded. The sample carries other DNA sequences with the same CDR3. CDR3 coding DNA: TGCGCCAGCAGTGATGGGTCAACTAATGAAAAACTGTTTTTT. Its translation: CASSDGSTNEKLFF. The chain carries TRBV10-1 and TRBJ1-4, with unresolved D. The V end lost 3 bases, the J end lost 0 bases, and 5 bases lay between the germline ends. The CDR3 runs to 14 residues. CDR1 is WNHNN and CDR2 is SYGVQD in the germline V gene (reference sequence).

The chain joins TRBV29-1 to TRBJ1-4, with 7 bases that match TRBD1. Germline CDR1 SQVTM, CDR2 ANQGSEA. With V trimmed by 7 bases and J by 8 bases, 10 bases remained unmatched. The CDR3 is 13 amino acids. CDR3 region: CSARTGGGEKLFF. The CDR3 DNA reads as TGCAGCGCCAGGACAGGAGGAGGAGAAAAACTGTTTTTT.

The V and J genes are TRBV7-8 and TRBJ2-2; D may be TRBD1 or TRBD2 (5 bases each). CDR3 length: 17 amino acids. Per the germline V gene, CDR1 is SGHVS and CDR2 is FQNEAQ. V lost 5 bases to trimming and J lost 2 bases, with 18 bases between them. Here the CDR3 DNA reads TGTGCCAGCAGCCTCCGGGACCCCCGATCCAACACCGGGGAGCTGTTTTTT. Translation: CASSLRDPRSNTGELFF. Filled out from reference TRBV7-8 and TRBJ2-2, the complete variable domain reads GAGVSQSPRYKVAKRGQDVALRCDPISGHVSLFWYQQALGQGPEFLTYFQNEAQLDKSGLPSDRFFAERPEGSVSTLKIQRTQQEDSAVYLCASSLRDPRSNTGELFFGEGSRLTVL.

This clone was observed once. The chain has TRBV5-4 and TRBJ2-2; 7 bases agree with TRBD1. Germline V gene data show CDR1 as SGHNT and CDR2 as YYREEE (reference sequence). This CDR3 comprises 15 residues. The J segment lost 1 base and the V segment lost 3 bases, leaving 3 bases of the junction unmatched. DNA for the CDR3: TGTGCCAGCAGCTCCGGGACAGTGAACACCGGGGAGCTGTTTTTT. This translates into CASSSGTVNTGELFF.

This clone has just a few counts. This chain uses TRBV6-5 with TRBJ2-7, with TRBD1 identical over 12 bases. V lost 2 bases to trimming and J lost 5 bases; unmatched junction nucleotides: 7. This CDR3 region has 16 residues. CDR1 and CDR2 (germline): MNHEY, SVGAGI. CDR3 DNA: TGTGCCAGCAGTTACGACGGCGGGACAGGGGGCAACGAGCAGTACTTC. Translated: CASSYDGGTGGNEQYF.

This clone was seen only once. The chain employs TRBV19 and TRBJ2-6; D possibly uses TRBD1 or TRBD2 (5 bases each). Trimming pared 6 bases from V and 0 bases from J, leaving 9 bases between. CDR1 is LNHDA and CDR2 is SQIVND in the germline V gene (reference sequence). The CDR3 runs 15 residues. Here the CDR3 DNA reads TGTGCCAGTAGACTAGGGACCTCTGGGGCCAACGTCCTGACTTTC. Its protein is CASRLGTSGANVLTF.

The rearrangement joins TRBV5-3 to TRBJ2-3; a possible D gene is TRBD2 (6 bases). TRBV5-3 belongs to the ORF category, with a function that is uncertain. This CDR3 region has 15 residues. Trimming removed 3 bases at V and 1 base at J, with 12 bases between. The CDR3 DNA is TGTGCCAGAAGCTCGAGACTAGGAGGCACAGATACGCAGTATTTT. Protein: CARSSRLGGTDTQYF.

The chain has TRBV7-2 and TRBJ1-1; 7 nucleotides agree with TRBD1. Germline V gives CDR1 SGHTA, CDR2 FQGNSA. The CDR3 sequence is 16 residues long. With 5 bases clipped from V and 0 bases from J, the junction kept 9 bases outside the gene matches. CDR3 in amino acids: CASSPRQGLMNTEAFF. In nucleotides, the CDR3 is TGTGCCAGCAGCCCTAGACAGGGTTTGATGAACACTGAAGCTTTCTTT.